Listed here is a single T cell receptor (beta chain). This clonotype was detected many times. The clone's antigen remains unknown. No quality values exist for individual bases; no much larger clone is one base distant. CDR1 and CDR2, looked up from the germline V gene (reference sequence), are MNHEY and SMNVEV. V loses 5 bases of germline sequence and J loses 0 bases, and the interval between the two ends is 13 bases. The CDR3 starts with the cysteine, ends with the phenylalanine, and has 15 residues. The DNA shown is the 45-base CDR3, in frame from base 1. This specimen belongs to a study of identical twins' blood T cells (dated by TCRdb to about 2013). As for the study more broadly: Around 50 million Illumina reads were obtained across around twelve libraries, comprising six alpha-chain and six beta-chain libraries. To assess how genetics influences repertoire formation, the study used next-generation sequencing to compare the TCR alpha and beta chain repertoires of three pairs of monozygous twins. Here is what the overall study found, with its caveats: Environmental influences could not be excluded as an explanation for twin similarity, since twins were reared together. Among the most abundant TCRbeta clonotypes, more CDR3 sequences were shared by each donor with her twin than with unrelated donors. How many CDR3 clonotypes two donors shared depended mainly on the product of their cloneset sizes, and the twins did not clearly stray from this trend. The study stated that the proposed role of the TCRalpha J segment in MHC recognition during thymic selection needs to be validated by independent studies. V gene usage, even among non-selected out-of-frame TCRbeta clonotypes, was reported to be markedly more similar within twin pairs than between unrelated donors.

Library preparation used 5' RACE. TCRdb records Illumina Genome Analyzer IIx as the sequencer. RNA-based TCR cDNA libraries were prepared by a previously described protocol with several modifications. Sample-specific barcodes were introduced on both ends of each TCR cDNA library during cDNA synthesis and amplification to prevent cross-contamination. From the authors' description of their analysis: Each individual had between about 95,000 and nearly 550,000 identified clonotypes, and each library contained roughly 2.2 to 4 million CDR3-containing reads. Reads with improper barcode index combinations were discarded, after which clonesets were built for each library with the MiTCR software. During the assembly of CDR3 clonotypes by MiTCR, low-quality reads were filtered or rescued and PCR and sequencing errors were corrected. Artificial out-of-frame clonotypes were removed by being mapped to in-frame sequences, with one indel in the CDR3 allowed. Similarity of V and J gene usage between donors was measured as Jensen-Shannon divergence divided by mean entropy. TCRdb reprocessed the public reads (quality trimming at Q25 with fastp, clone calling with MiXCR) and kept in-frame beta chains. Rows with a matching CDR3 protein are joined into one entry that keeps the most common DNA and genes. The V and J calls and clone size come from TCRdb's table, not from the authors' own analysis. This sample is represented by 400,000 or so distinct CDR3 sequences; roughly 28% of them were singletons. Of the sample, about 6% falls within the top ten clones.

The donors were six healthy women who made up three monozygous twin pairs. All three twin pairs had been reared together and were thought likely to have met the same infectious agents and vaccines. RNA was isolated from peripheral blood mononuclear cells and used to prepare TCR cDNA libraries. Rearrangement joined TRBV27 to TRBJ1-1; perhaps TRBD1 is the D gene, with 6 bases matching. The sample comprised PBMCs. This receptor was identified in a woman between 18 and 49 years old in good health. The nucleotide sequence is given as TGTGCCAGCAGTGCCAAAACAGGGATGAACACTGAAGCTTTCTTT. The encoded protein is CASSAKTGMNTEAFF.